The 21 T cell receptor beta chains given below trace back to one sample, sequenced in a study of shared clonotypes between healthy human individuals. The assay was immunoSEQ multiplex PCR, and TCRdb's table has in-frame clones only and misses some. This table holds 2 million to 2.5 million clones, more than 85% found once. Material for sequencing was naive CD4+ T cells from PBMCs. Indicated subset: CD45RA+ positively selected. These TCRs come from a young man in good health. Some clones in this sample may be carry-over from other donors' samples.

The chain uses TRBV6-6 and TRBJ2-1; 8 positions agree with TRBD2. V was clipped by 4 bases and J by 3 bases; unmatched bases: 8. Germline CDR1 reads MNHNY; CDR2 reads SVGAGI (reference sequence). The CDR3 totals 16 residues. The CDR3 DNA sequence: TGTGCCAGCAGTTCCCCACTAGCGGAGAGCTACAATGAGCAGTTCTTC. It encodes CASSSPLAESYNEQFF.

Turning to this clone: The same CDR3 can be traced to other DNA sequences in this sample. The gene calls are TRBV18 and TRBJ2-3, with no clear D. The CDR3 has 12 amino acids. CDR1 and CDR2 (germline): KGHSH, LQKENI. Trimming cost V 0 bases and J 2 bases, with 0 bases left between them. The CDR3 protein is CASSPPTDTQYF. The CDR3, as DNA: TGTGCCAGCTCACCACCCACAGATACGCAGTATTTT.

V and J are TRBV9 and TRBJ2-2; D is possibly TRBD1 (5 bases). Looked up from germline, CDR1 is SGDLS and CDR2 is YYNGEE. The CDR3 consists of 15 residues. The germline V and J ends were trimmed by 0 bases and 3 bases, with 9 bases remaining between them. CDR3 sequence reads: CASSVAARDTGELFF. Written as DNA, the CDR3 is TGTGCCAGCAGCGTAGCTGCCAGGGACACCGGGGAGCTGTTTTTT. The full variable domain, with the rest looked up from reference TRBV9 and TRBJ2-2, is DSGVTQTPKHLITATGQRVTLRCSPRSGDLSVYWYQQSLDQGLQFLIQYYNGEERAKGNILERFSAQQFPDLHSELNLSSLELGDSALYFCASSVAARDTGELFFGEGSRLTVL.

A remark on this clone: The same CDR3 arises from other DNA sequences in this sample as well. This sequence joins TRBV19 and TRBJ2-7; D is perhaps TRBD2 (6 bases). The CDR3 is 14 amino acids. The germline CDR1 and CDR2 sequences are LNHDA and SQIVND (reference sequence). Trimming removed 3 bases at V and 0 bases at J, with 9 bases between. DNA for the CDR3: TGTGCCAGTAGTATTGGAGGGAGCTCCTACGAGCAGTACTTC. This encodes CASSIGGSSYEQYF.

CDR3 loop: CASSPLQAASGGNQPQHF. Written as DNA, the CDR3 is TGTGCCAGCTCACCATTGCAAGCGGCGAGCGGAGGCAATCAGCCCCAGCATTTT. The chain joins TRBV18 to TRBJ1-5; D remains ambiguous. The CDR3 is 18 amino acids. V gave up 2 bases and J gave up 2 bases, with 19 bases separating them. From germline, CDR1 is KGHSH and CDR2 LQKENI.

The CDR3 loop reads CASSLGAALNTEAFF. The CDR3 DNA reads TGTGCCAGCAGCCTGGGGGCGGCCCTAAACACTGAAGCTTTCTTT. The rearrangement links TRBV7-2 to TRBJ1-1; possibly TRBD1 for D (6 bases). The CDR3 spans 15 residues. Looked up from germline, CDR1 is SGHTA and CDR2 is FQGNSA. V lost 5 bases and J lost 2, with 15 bases in between.

The chain links TRBV19 to TRBJ1-5; D may be TRBD1 (5 bases). The V end was cut by 1 base, the J end by 7 bases, with 11 bases between. This CDR3 has 14 residues. Per the germline V gene, CDR1 is LNHDA and CDR2 is SQIVND (reference sequence). The CDR3 protein is CASSIAGRKQPQHF. The CDR3 DNA is TGTGCCAGTAGTATAGCAGGGAGGAAGCAGCCCCAGCATTTT.

This chain connects TRBV4-3 to TRBJ2-1; D gene uncertain. This CDR3 spans 13 amino acids. V was trimmed by 0 bases and J by 10 bases, leaving 10 bases between them. The V gene's germline CDR1 is LGHNA and CDR2 YSLEER. The CDR3 is CASSQDGEREQFF. Written as DNA, the CDR3 is TGCGCCAGCAGCCAAGATGGCGAACGCGAGCAGTTCTTC.

The rearrangement uses TRBV7-8 and TRBJ1-1, with unresolved D. The CDR3 has 16 amino acids. Trimming removed 1 base from V and 5 bases from J, with 17 bases in between. Germline-derived CDR1 and CDR2 are SGHVS and FQNEAQ. CDR3 coding DNA: TGTGCCAGCAGCTTAGTTCGCGTAAAGGCCCGTACTGAAGCTTTCTTT. Translated, it gives CASSLVRVKARTEAFF.

This chain uses TRBV7-2 with TRBJ1-2; D uncertain. V was trimmed by 4 bases and J by 3 bases, leaving 3 bases between them. The CDR3 runs to 11 residues. Germline V lookup: CDR1 SGHTA, CDR2 FQGNSA. CDR3 bases: TGTGCCAGCAGCTATTACTATGGCTACACCTTC. Translated: CASSYYYGYTF.

The chain employs TRBV11-3 and TRBJ2-2, with D perhaps TRBD2 (6 bases). The V gene's germline CDR1 is SGHNT and CDR2 YENEEA. Between the trimmed V and J ends, which lost 5 bases and 1 base, there was a span of 11 bases. This CDR3 is built from 15 residues. The CDR3 DNA sequence: TGTGCCAGCAGCCACGGGCGGGAGAACACCGGGGAGCTGTTTTTT. Protein product: CASSHGRENTGELFF.

This clone was seen only once. This chain links TRBV7-9 with TRBJ2-1; 12 bases map to TRBD2. Germline trimming cut 5 bases from V and 2 bases from J; bases unmatched to any gene: 10. The CDR3 loop spans 18 amino acids. Germline-derived CDR1 and CDR2 are SEHNR and FQNEAQ (reference sequence). CDR3 coding DNA: TGTGCCAGCAGCCCGAGGACTAGCGGGGACCCTACCTACAATGAGCAGTTCTTC. Translation gives CASSPRTSGDPTYNEQFF.

This chain links TRBV18 with TRBJ1-3; TRBD1 aligns across 8 bases. V shed 3 bases and J 6 bases; nucleotides not matched to a gene: 4. The CDR3 covers 14 residues. CDR1 KGHSH and CDR2 LQKENI come from the germline V gene. CDR3 DNA: TGTGCCAGCTCACCGGACAGGGTTAAAAACACCATATATTTT. Protein product: CASSPDRVKNTIYF. The whole variable domain, filled in from reference TRBV18 and TRBJ1-3, reads NAGVMQNPRHLVRRRGQEARLRCSPMKGHSHVYWYRQLPEEGLKFMVYLQKENIIDESGMPKERFSAEFPKEGPSILRIQQVVRGDSAAYFCASSPDRVKNTIYFGEGSWLTVV.

As for this clone: Additional DNA sequences in this sample encode the identical CDR3. The V and J genes are TRBV18 and TRBJ2-2, with D uncertain. CDR1 is KGHSH, CDR2 LQKENI, per germline. V gave up 6 bases and J gave up 0 bases, with 8 bases separating them. There are 14 residues in the CDR3. CDR3 in amino acids: CASSPKANTGELFF. CDR3 in DNA: TGTGCCAGCTCTCCCAAAGCGAACACCGGGGAGCTGTTTTTT. Supplemented by reference TRBV18 and TRBJ2-2, the full variable domain reads NAGVMQNPRHLVRRRGQEARLRCSPMKGHSHVYWYRQLPEEGLKFMVYLQKENIIDESGMPKERFSAEFPKEGPSILRIQQVVRGDSAAYFCASSPKANTGELFFGEGSRLTVL.

This clone was counted once. The chain combines TRBV5-1 with TRBJ2-5; tentative D call: TRBD1 (6 bases). V lost 0 bases to trimming and J lost 3 bases, with 12 bases between them. Looked up from germline, CDR1 is SGHRS and CDR2 is YFSETQ. This CDR3 has 15 amino acids. The CDR3 region has the DNA TGCGCCAGCAGCTTGGGGACAGTTATCAAAGAGACCCAGTACTTC. Translating it yields CASSLGTVIKETQYF. Supplemented by reference TRBV5-1 and TRBJ2-5, the full variable domain reads KAGVTQTPRYLIKTRGQQVTLSCSPISGHRSVSWYQQTPGQGLQFLFEYFSETQRNKGNFPGRFSGRQFSNSRSEMNVSTLELGDSALYLCASSLGTVIKETQYFGPGTRLLVL.

The chain uses TRBV9 and TRBJ1-3, with 9 bases lining up with TRBD1. Germline trimming cut 0 bases from V and 2 bases from J; bases unmatched to any gene: 9. Germline V gene data show CDR1 as SGDLS and CDR2 as YYNGEE. The CDR3 is 18 residues long. The CDR3, as DNA: TGTGCCAGCAGCGTAGGGGCATCCACAGGGGGCACTGGAAACACCATATATTTT. It is translated as CASSVGASTGGTGNTIYF.

This clone was found once. Other nucleotide sequences in the sample specify the same CDR3. The chain recombines TRBV11-3 with TRBJ2-7; TRBD1 agrees at 8 bases. Germline V gene lookup returns CDR1 SGHNT and CDR2 YENEEA. V shed 5 bases, J shed 5 bases, and the junction held 2 bases outside the gene matches. The CDR3 covers 12 residues. The CDR3 loop is CASSPTGDEQYF. The CDR3 nucleotides read TGTGCCAGCAGCCCGACAGGGGACGAGCAGTACTTC.

This clone has just a few counts. V gene TRBV7-9 combines with J gene TRBJ2-7, with 7 bases lining up with TRBD1. Germline-derived CDR1 and CDR2 are SEHNR and FQNEAQ (reference sequence). The CDR3 runs to 13 residues. Germline trimming cut 4 bases from V and 3 bases from J; bases unmatched to any gene: 3. For the CDR3, the DNA is TGTGCCAGCAGCTCCCGGGACAGCTACGAGCAGTACTTC. Protein sequence: CASSSRDSYEQYF.

This sequence joins TRBV29-1 and TRBJ1-1, with TRBD1 identical over 8 bases. Trimming took 6 bases from V and 1 from J; bases not matched to a gene: 7. CDR3 length: 14 residues. The germline CDR1 and CDR2 sequences are SQVTM and ANQGSEA. The DNA for the CDR3 is TGCAGCGTCCACCCAACAGGGGGGAACACTGAAGCTTTCTTT. Amino acid sequence: CSVHPTGGNTEAFF.

The chain combines TRBV14 with TRBJ2-7; D is tentatively TRBD1 or TRBD2 (5 bases each). Germline V CDR1 and CDR2: SGHDN, FVKESK. V lost 2 bases, J lost 5 bases, and 16 bases lay in between. The CDR3 sequence is 15 residues long. CDR3 sequence (DNA): TGTGCCAGCAGCCAACTGGGACCTGGGGTCCACGAGCAGTACTTC. Encoded protein: CASSQLGPGVHEQYF.

The chain recombines TRBV18 with TRBJ1-1, with a possible D match to TRBD1 (5 bases). Germline V gene sequence: CDR1 KGHSH, CDR2 LQKENI. This CDR3 spans 14 amino acids. V lost 3 bases, J lost 3 bases, and 11 bases lay in between. This CDR3 is CASSPDMVYTEAFF. CDR3 nucleotides: TGTGCCAGCTCACCGGACATGGTGTACACTGAAGCTTTCTTT.